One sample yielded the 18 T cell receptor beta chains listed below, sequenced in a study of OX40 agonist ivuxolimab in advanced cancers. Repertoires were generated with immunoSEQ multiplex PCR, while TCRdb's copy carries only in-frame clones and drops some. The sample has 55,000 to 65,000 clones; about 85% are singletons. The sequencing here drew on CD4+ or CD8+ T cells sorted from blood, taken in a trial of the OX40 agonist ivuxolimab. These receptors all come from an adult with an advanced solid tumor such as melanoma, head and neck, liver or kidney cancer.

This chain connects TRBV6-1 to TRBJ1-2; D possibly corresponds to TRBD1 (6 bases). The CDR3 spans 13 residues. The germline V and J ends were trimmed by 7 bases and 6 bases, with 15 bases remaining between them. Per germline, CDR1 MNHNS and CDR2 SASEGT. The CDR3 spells CASTLGQKDGYTF. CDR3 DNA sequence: TGTGCCAGCACCTTAGGACAGAAGGATGGCTACACCTTC.

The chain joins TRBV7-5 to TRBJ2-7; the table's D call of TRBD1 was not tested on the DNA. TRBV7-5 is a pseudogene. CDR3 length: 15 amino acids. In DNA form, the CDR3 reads TGTGTCAGAAGCTTAAACTGGACAGGGATCTACGAGCAGTACTTC. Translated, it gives CVRSLNWTGIYEQYF.

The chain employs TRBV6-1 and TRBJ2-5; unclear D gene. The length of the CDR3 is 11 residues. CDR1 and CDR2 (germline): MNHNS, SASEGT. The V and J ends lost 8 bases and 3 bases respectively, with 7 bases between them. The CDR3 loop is CASRWEETQYF. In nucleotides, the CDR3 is TGTGCCAGCCGGTGGGAAGAGACCCAGTACTTC.

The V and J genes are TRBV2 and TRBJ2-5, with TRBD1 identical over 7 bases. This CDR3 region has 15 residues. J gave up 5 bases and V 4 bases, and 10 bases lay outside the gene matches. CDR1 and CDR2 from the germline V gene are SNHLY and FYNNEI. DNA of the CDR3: TGTGCCAGCAGTGCGGTGACAGGGACGGGGGAGACCCAGTACTTC. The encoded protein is CASSAVTGTGETQYF.

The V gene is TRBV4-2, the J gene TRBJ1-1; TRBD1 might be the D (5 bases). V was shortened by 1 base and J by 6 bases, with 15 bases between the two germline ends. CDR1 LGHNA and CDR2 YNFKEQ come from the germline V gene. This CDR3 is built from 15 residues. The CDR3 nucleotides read TGTGCCAGCAGCCAAGTTGGAGGGGCCGGGGCTGAAGCTTTCTTT. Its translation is CASSQVGGAGAEAFF.

This chain's CDR3 is CASSPDREGKLFF. CDR3 in DNA: TGTGCCAGCTCACCAGACAGGGAAGGGAAACTGTTTTTT. This chain joins TRBV18 and TRBJ1-4; 7 nucleotides match TRBD1. Germline lookup yields CDR1 KGHSH and CDR2 LQKENI. The CDR3 runs to 13 residues. J was trimmed by 11 bases and V by 2 bases; bases with no gene match: 5.

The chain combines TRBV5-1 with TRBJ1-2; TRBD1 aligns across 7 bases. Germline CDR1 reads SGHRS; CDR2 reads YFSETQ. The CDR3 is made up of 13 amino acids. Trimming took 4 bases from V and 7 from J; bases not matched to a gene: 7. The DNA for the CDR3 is TGCGCCAGCAGCACCGAGACAGGGTTTGGCTACACCTTC. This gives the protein CASSTETGFGYTF.

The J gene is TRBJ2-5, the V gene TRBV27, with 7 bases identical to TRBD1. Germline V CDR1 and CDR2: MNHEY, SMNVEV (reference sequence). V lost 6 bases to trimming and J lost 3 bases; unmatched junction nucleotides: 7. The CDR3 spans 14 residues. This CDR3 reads CASSPRQGEETQYF. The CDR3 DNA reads TGTGCCAGCAGCCCTCGACAGGGTGAAGAGACCCAGTACTTC.

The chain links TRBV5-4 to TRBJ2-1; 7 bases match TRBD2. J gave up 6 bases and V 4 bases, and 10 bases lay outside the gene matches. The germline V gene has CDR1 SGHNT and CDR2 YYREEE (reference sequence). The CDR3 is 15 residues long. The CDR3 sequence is CASSPGLGYTNEQFF. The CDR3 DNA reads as TGTGCCAGCAGCCCAGGACTAGGGTACACCAATGAGCAGTTCTTC.

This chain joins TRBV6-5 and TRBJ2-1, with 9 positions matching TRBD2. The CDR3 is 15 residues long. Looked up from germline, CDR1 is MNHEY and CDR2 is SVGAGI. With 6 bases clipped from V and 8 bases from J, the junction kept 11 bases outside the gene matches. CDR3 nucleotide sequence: TGTGCCAGCAGCCCCACCAGCGGGAGGAGGGATGAGCAGTTCTTC. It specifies CASSPTSGRRDEQFF.

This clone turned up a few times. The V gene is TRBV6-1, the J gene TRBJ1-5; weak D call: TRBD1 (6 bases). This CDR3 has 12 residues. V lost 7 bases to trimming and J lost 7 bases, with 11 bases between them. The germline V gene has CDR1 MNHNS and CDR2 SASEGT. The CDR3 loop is CASNTGRQPQHF. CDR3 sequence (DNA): TGTGCCAGCAATACAGGGCGCCAGCCCCAGCATTTT.

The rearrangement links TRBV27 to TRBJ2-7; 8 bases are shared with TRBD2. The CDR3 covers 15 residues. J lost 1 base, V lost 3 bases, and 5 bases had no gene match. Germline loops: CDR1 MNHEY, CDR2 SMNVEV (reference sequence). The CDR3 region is CASSFITSGSYEQYF. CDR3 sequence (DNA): TGTGCCAGCAGTTTTATCACTAGCGGATCCTACGAGCAGTACTTC.

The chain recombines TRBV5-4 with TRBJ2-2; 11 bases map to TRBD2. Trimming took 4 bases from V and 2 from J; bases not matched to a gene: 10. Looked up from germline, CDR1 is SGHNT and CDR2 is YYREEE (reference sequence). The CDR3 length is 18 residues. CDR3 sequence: CASSDGTSGLPNTGELFF. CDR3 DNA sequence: TGTGCCAGCAGCGACGGGACTAGCGGCCTCCCAAACACCGGGGAGCTGTTTTTT.

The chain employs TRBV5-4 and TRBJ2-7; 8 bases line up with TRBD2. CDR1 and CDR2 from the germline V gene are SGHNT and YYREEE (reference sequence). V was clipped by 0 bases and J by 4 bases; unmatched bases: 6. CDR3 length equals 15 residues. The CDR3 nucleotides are TGTGCCAGCAGCTTGGGCTCTAGCGGGTTGTACGAGCAGTACTTC. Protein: CASSLGSSGLYEQYF.

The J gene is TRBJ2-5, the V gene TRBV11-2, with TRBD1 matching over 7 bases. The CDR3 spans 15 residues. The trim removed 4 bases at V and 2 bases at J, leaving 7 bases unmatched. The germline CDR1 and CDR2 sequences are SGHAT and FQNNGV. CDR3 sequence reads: CASSSSGTEQETQYF. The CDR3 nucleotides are TGTGCCAGCAGCTCATCCGGGACAGAACAAGAGACCCAGTACTTC.

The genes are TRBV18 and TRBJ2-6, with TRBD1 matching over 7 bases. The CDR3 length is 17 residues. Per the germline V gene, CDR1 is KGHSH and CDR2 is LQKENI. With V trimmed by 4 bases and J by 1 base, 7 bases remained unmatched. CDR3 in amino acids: CASSHTTGQSGANVLTF. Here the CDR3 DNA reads TGTGCCAGCTCACATACGACAGGGCAATCTGGGGCCAACGTCCTGACTTTC.

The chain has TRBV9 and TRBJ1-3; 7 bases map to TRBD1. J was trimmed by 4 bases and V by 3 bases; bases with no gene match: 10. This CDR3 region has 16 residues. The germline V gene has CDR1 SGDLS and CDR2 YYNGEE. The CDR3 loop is CASSALGTASGNTIYF. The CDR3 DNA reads TGTGCCAGCAGCGCACTGGGGACAGCCTCCGGAAACACCATATATTTT.

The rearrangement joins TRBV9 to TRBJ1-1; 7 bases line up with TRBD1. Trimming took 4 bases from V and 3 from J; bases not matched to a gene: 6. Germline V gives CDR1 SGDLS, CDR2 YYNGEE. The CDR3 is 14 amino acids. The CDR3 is CASSPYTGDTEAFF. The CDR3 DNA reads TGTGCCAGCAGCCCATATACAGGGGACACTGAAGCTTTCTTT.